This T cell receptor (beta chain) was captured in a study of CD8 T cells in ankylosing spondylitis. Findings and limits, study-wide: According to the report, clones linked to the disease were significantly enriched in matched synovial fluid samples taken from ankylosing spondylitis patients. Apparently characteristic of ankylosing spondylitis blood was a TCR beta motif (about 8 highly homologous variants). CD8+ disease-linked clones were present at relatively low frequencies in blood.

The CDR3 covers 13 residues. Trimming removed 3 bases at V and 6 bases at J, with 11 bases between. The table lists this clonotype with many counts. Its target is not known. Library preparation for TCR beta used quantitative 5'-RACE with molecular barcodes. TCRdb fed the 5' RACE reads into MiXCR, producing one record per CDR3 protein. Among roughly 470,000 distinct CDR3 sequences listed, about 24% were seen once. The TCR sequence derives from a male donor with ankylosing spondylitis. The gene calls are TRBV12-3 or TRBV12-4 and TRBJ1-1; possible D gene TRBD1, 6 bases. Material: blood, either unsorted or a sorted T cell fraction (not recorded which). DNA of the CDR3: TGTGCCAGCAGTTTGAGGGGGGGGGCTGAAGCTTTCTTT. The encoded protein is CASSLRGGAEAFF.